Shown below are 11 T cell receptor beta chains from a single sample sequenced in a study of CD8+CD57+ T cells in acquired aplastic anemia. CD8+CD57+ cell expansion had been shown by flow cytometry in patients chosen for sequencing. Genomic DNA was employed as the template in profiling TCR beta VDJ and CDR3. TCRdb fed the reads into MiXCR, producing one record per CDR3 protein. The sample has approximately 300,000 distinct CDR3 sequences, 45% to 65% seen once. The sample consisted of sorted CD4+, CD8+, or CD8+CD57+ T cells (not recorded which) from PBMCs. These receptors came from a human donor with aplastic anemia.

On this clonotype itself: The conserved phenylalanine or tryptophan is not found at the CDR3 terminus, so this likely reflects a read error. The chain links TRBV9 to TRBJ2-5; D is possibly TRBD2 (7 bases). V lost 4 bases to trimming and J lost 5 bases, with 18 bases between them. The CDR3 is made up of 15 amino acids. Germline lookup yields CDR1 SGDLS and CDR2 YYNGEE. In nucleotides, the CDR3 is TGTGCCAGCAGCCCTAGGGGAGGGGGGTCGGAGACCCAGTACCTC. This codes for CASSPRGGGSETQYL.

V gene TRBV19 combines with J gene TRBJ1-5; D may be TRBD1 (5 bases). The CDR3 contains 15 residues. From germline, CDR1 is LNHDA and CDR2 SQIVND (reference sequence). V lost 0 bases, J lost 3 bases, and 9 bases lay in between. The CDR3 sequence is CASSIEGHPNQPQHF. The CDR3 region has the DNA TGTGCCAGTAGTATAGAAGGACACCCCAATCAGCCCCAGCATTTT.

The chain links TRBV30 to TRBJ1-2, with D hard to call. Germline-derived CDR1 and CDR2 are GTSNPN and SVGIG (reference sequence). V was cut by 5 bases and J by 6 bases, with 13 bases left in between. The length of the CDR3 is 12 residues. CDR3 in DNA: TGTGCCTGGTCCCGGGTGCTAAATGGCTACACCTTC. Translation gives CAWSRVLNGYTF.

The chain carries TRBV19 and TRBJ1-3, with D perhaps TRBD1 (5 bases). V lost 5 bases, J lost 4 bases, and 12 bases lay in between. The CDR3 length is 14 residues. CDR1 and CDR2 from the germline V gene are LNHDA and SQIVND (reference sequence). The chain's CDR3 is CASSLDMGGNTIYF. In DNA, the CDR3 is TGTGCCAGTAGTCTGGACATGGGGGGAAACACCATATATTTT.

This clonotype was observed a handful of times. The CDR3 loop reads CSARSLDRHNTF. CDR3 sequence (DNA): TGCAGTGCTAGGAGTCTTGACAGGCACAATACCTTC. The rearrangement uses TRBV20-1 and TRBJ1-2; maybe TRBD1 (6 bases). This CDR3 is 12 amino acids long. Trimming shortened V by 3 bases and J by 14 bases, and 19 bases separated the two germline ends. The germline V gene encodes CDR1 DFQATT and CDR2 SNEGSKA (reference sequence).

This clonotype appeared a few times. The chain links TRBV7-2 to TRBJ1-1; D is ambiguous. The CDR3 length is 12 residues. V gave up 6 bases and J gave up 6 bases, with 11 bases separating them. Looked up from germline, CDR1 is SGHTA and CDR2 is FQGNSA. The CDR3 protein is CASSTGVPEAFF. The CDR3 region has the DNA TGTGCCAGCAGTACCGGGGTCCCTGAAGCTTTCTTT.

Details on this clonotype: One end of the junction is discordant with germline, which a read error may explain. This rearrangement joins TRBV10-2 to TRBJ2-5; D is possibly TRBD1 (6 bases). CDR1 WSHSY and CDR2 SAAADI come from the germline V gene. The CDR3 is made up of 14 amino acids. CDR3 amino acids: CASSLRTEQETQYF. For the CDR3, the DNA is TGTGCCAGCAGCCTCAGGACAGAGCAAGAGACCCAGTACTTC.

This clonotype was seen many times. The V gene is TRBV20-1, the J gene TRBJ1-5; the match to TRBD1 covers 10 bases. The germline CDR1 and CDR2 sequences are DFQATT and SNEGSKA (reference sequence). Trimming took 6 bases from V and 5 from J; bases not matched to a gene: 4. CDR3 length equals 13 residues. DNA for the CDR3: TGCAGTGCGGCCGGGACAGGGGATCAGCCCCAGCATTTT. This encodes CSAAGTGDQPQHF.

The chain carries TRBV9 and TRBJ2-1; TRBD1 aligns across 10 bases. Germline V gives CDR1 SGDLS, CDR2 YYNGEE. With 4 bases clipped from V and 11 bases from J, the junction kept 9 bases outside the gene matches. This CDR3 has 14 amino acids. The CDR3 region has the DNA TGTGCCAGCAGCCCGGGACAGGGGCTCCCCAAGCAGTTCTTC. Translated, it gives CASSPGQGLPKQFF.

Concerning this clonotype itself: The junction departs from the called germline gene at one end, perhaps through a read error. This chain connects TRBV10-3 to TRBJ2-3; 8 bases line up with TRBD2. The CDR3 runs to 15 residues. Per the germline V gene, CDR1 is ENHRY and CDR2 is SYGVKD. The CDR3 here is CAVSGAGVSTDTQYF. DNA of the CDR3: TGTGCCGTCAGTGGAGCGGGAGTAAGCACAGATACGCAGTATTTT.

The chain carries TRBV4-3 and TRBJ2-7; D is undetermined. The CDR3 consists of 14 residues. V was cut by 4 bases and J by 1 base, with 11 bases left in between. Germline V gene sequence: CDR1 LGHNA, CDR2 YSLEER. CDR3 coding DNA: TGCGCCAGCAGCCCGAGCCCAGGATCCTACGAGCAGTACTTC. Translating it yields CASSPSPGSYEQYF.